This TCR beta chain was identified in a study of blood T cell repertoires in COVID-19. Study details: Nucleic acid was either cDNA or gDNA, and it came from T cells, B-cell-depleted T cells, or PBMCs.

Germline values: CDR1 SGHRS, CDR2 YFSETQ. The CDR3 is 16 amino acids. V was pared by 4 bases and J by 1 base, with 9 bases of the junction left unmatched. The participants were between about 18 and 95 years old and came from roughly 25 US areas. Original analysis: Reference gene primer amplification gave estimated nucleated cell counts. TCRdb's table, derived via immunoSEQ multiplex PCR, lists solely in-frame clones and lacks some. V and J calls and clone size come straight from that table; D and trimming were deduced from the DNA. The sample carries 150,000 or so clones, roughly 87% recorded once. The sequenced sample was PBMCs or T cells enriched from blood (not recorded which). The rearrangement joins TRBV5-1 to TRBJ2-5; 8 positions match TRBD2. This receptor was obtained from a woman in her forties who had been exposed to COVID-19. In DNA, the CDR3 is TGCGCCAGCAGCCTCCGGGGGGGCATCGGCCAAGAGACCCAGTACTTC. It translates to CASSLRGGIGQETQYF.